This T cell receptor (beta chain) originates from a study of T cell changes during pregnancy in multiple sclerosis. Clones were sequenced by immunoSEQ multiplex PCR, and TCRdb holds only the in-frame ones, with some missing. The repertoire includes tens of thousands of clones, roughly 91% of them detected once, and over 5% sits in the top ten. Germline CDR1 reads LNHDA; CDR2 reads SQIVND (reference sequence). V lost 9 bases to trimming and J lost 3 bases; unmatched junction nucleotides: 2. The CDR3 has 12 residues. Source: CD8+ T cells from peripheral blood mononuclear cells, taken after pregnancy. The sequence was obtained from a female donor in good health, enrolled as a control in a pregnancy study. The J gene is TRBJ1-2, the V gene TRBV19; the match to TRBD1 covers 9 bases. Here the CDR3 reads CASGTGYYGYTF. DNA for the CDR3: TGTGCCAGCGGGACAGGGTACTATGGCTACACCTTC.